A single sample gave rise to the 26 T cell receptor beta chains below, sequenced in a study of blood T cell repertoires in COVID-19. The table came from immunoSEQ multiplex PCR; TCRdb's copy has only in-frame clones and leaves some out. The table shows 53,000 or so clones, with about nine tenths occurring only once. The sample taken for sequencing was peripheral blood. The source is a man aged 35-49 years with acute or convalescent COVID-19.

V is TRBV19 and J is TRBJ1-1; TRBD1 is a possible D gene (6 bases). V lost 5 bases, J lost 1 base, and 11 bases lay in between. Germline V gene lookup returns CDR1 LNHDA and CDR2 SQIVND (reference sequence). CDR3 size: 14 residues. CDR3 bases: TGTGCCAGTAGTCTGGGGACACCGAACACTGAAGCTTTCTTT. Its protein is CASSLGTPNTEAFF.

The gene calls are TRBV7-2 and TRBJ2-7; TRBD2 matches at 9 bases. The junction had 6 bases not matched to a gene; V was cut back by 0 bases and J by 6 bases. This CDR3 has 15 amino acids. Germline CDR1 reads SGHTA; CDR2 reads FQGNSA. As DNA, the CDR3 is TGTGCCAGCAGCTTAGCGGGCGGGAGGGTAGGCGAGCAGTACTTC. Its translation is CASSLAGGRVGEQYF.

The J gene is TRBJ1-1, the V gene TRBV24-1; D ambiguous. Between the trimmed V and J ends, which lost 3 bases and 7 bases, there was a span of 8 bases. Germline lookup yields CDR1 KGHDR and CDR2 SFDVKD. The CDR3 spans 12 residues. CDR3 nucleotides: TGTGCCACCAGTGATGGTGTCGGTGAAGCTTTCTTT. Translated: CATSDGVGEAFF.

This clone was seen a single time. CDR3 loop: CASRLAGYNEQFF. CDR3 coding DNA: TGTGCCAGCAGACTAGCAGGCTACAATGAGCAGTTCTTC. The chain joins TRBV12-3 or TRBV12-4 to TRBJ2-1; the D gene is possibly TRBD2 (6 bases). This CDR3 has 13 amino acids. Deletions cut 6 bases from V and 3 bases from J, with 9 bases between.

The chain has TRBV6-6 and TRBJ2-5; 9 bases are shared with TRBD2. This CDR3 has 15 amino acids. Trimming took 5 bases from V and 2 from J; bases not matched to a gene: 6. The V gene's germline CDR1 is MNHNY and CDR2 SVGAGI (reference sequence). CDR3 in DNA: TGTGCCAGCAGTGGCGGGAGGGCCTCACAAGAGACCCAGTACTTC. Its translation: CASSGGRASQETQYF.

CDR3 DNA sequence: TGTGCCAGCAGCCCGGACTTTGGTAGCAATCAGCCCCAGCATTTT. Its translation: CASSPDFGSNQPQHF. The chain joins TRBV11-2 to TRBJ1-5; D ambiguous. CDR3 length: 15 residues. Germline-derived CDR1 and CDR2 are SGHAT and FQNNGV. The V end was cut by 5 bases, the J end by 0 bases, with 11 bases between.

The V and J genes are TRBV30 and TRBJ2-1, with D maybe TRBD1 (5 bases). This CDR3 region has 12 residues. V was trimmed by 1 base and J by 9 bases, leaving 10 bases between them. Germline V lookup: CDR1 GTSNPN, CDR2 SVGIG (reference sequence). The CDR3 protein is CAWSDAGIEQFF. DNA for the CDR3: TGTGCCTGGAGTGACGCAGGGATTGAGCAGTTCTTC. The variable domain in full, with the rest retrieved from reference TRBV30 and TRBJ2-1, is SQTIHQWPATLVQPVGSPLSLECTVEGTSNPNLYWYRQAAGRGLQLLFYSVGIGQISSEVPQNLSASRPQDRQFILSSKKLLLSDSGFYLCAWSDAGIEQFFGPGTRLTVL.

V is TRBV4-1 and J is TRBJ1-4; D is possibly TRBD1 (6 bases). CDR3 length: 16 amino acids. The ends were cut back, 1 base at V and 6 bases at J, with 15 bases in the middle. The V gene's germline CDR1 is MGHRA and CDR2 YSYEKL. CDR3 region: CASSQGTGTTYEKLFF. DNA for the CDR3: TGCGCCAGCAGCCAAGGGACCGGGACAACGTATGAAAAACTGTTTTTT.

The chain uses TRBV19 and TRBJ2-7; maybe TRBD2 (6 bases). Trimming pared 3 bases from V and 1 base from J, leaving 16 bases between. This CDR3 contains 16 residues. Looked up from germline, CDR1 is LNHDA and CDR2 is SQIVND (reference sequence). The CDR3 sequence: CASSMRAGLSSYEQYF. In DNA form, the CDR3 reads TGTGCCAGTAGTATGCGAGCGGGCCTTTCTTCCTACGAGCAGTACTTC.

V and J are TRBV10-1 and TRBJ1-1; perhaps TRBD1 as D (5 bases). Germline CDR1 and CDR2: WNHNN and SYGVQD (reference sequence). The CDR3 totals 14 residues. Trimming took 5 bases from V and 8 from J, leaving 18 bases between them. The CDR3, as DNA: TGCGCCAGCAGTCCCGGGGCCGCGGGAACCGAAGCTTTCTTT. Protein sequence: CASSPGAAGTEAFF.

The chain recombines TRBV30 with TRBJ2-3; 12 bases align to TRBD2. The CDR3 spans 14 residues. V lost 8 bases, J lost 2 bases, and 5 bases stayed unmatched. Germline assignment: CDR1 GTSNPN and CDR2 SVGIG (reference sequence). The CDR3 reads CARSSGRATDTQYF. CDR3 nucleotide sequence: TGTGCCCGCTCTAGCGGGAGGGCCACAGATACGCAGTATTTT.

The CDR3 spells CASSLTAWKTQYF. CDR3 bases: TGTGCCAGCAGCCTGACAGCTTGGAAGACCCAGTACTTC. The chain combines TRBV5-6 with TRBJ2-5; D possibly corresponds to TRBD1 (5 bases). Trimming cost V 4 bases and J 6 bases, with 13 bases left between them. This CDR3 is 13 amino acids long. Germline CDR1 is SGHDT and CDR2 is YYEEEE.

The V call is TRBV5-1, the J call TRBJ1-2, with D maybe TRBD1 (5 bases). V was pared by 4 bases and J by 6 bases, with 22 bases between. This CDR3 region has 16 residues. Germline V CDR1 and CDR2: SGHRS, YFSETQ. CDR3 protein: CASSPAPGRQIDGYTF. Written as DNA, the CDR3 is TGCGCCAGCAGCCCGGCCCCAGGGCGCCAAATCGATGGCTACACCTTC.

The chain combines TRBV5-4 with TRBJ1-1; no definite D call. V dropped 8 bases and J dropped 0 bases, with 11 bases sitting between them. The CDR3 has 13 amino acids. Germline CDR1 and CDR2: SGHNT and YYREEE (reference sequence). The CDR3 DNA is TGTGCCAGTGGGGAGACAATGAACACTGAAGCTTTCTTT. This codes for CASGETMNTEAFF.

V usage is TRBV19 and J usage is TRBJ1-1; TRBD1 agrees at 10 bases. The CDR3 extends over 14 amino acids. Germline trimming cut 4 bases from V and 1 base from J; bases unmatched to any gene: 0. The germline gives CDR1 LNHDA, CDR2 SQIVND (reference sequence). The CDR3 region has the DNA TGTGCCAGTAGTAGGGACAGGGGGAACACTGAAGCTTTCTTT. This codes for CASSRDRGNTEAFF.

The chain combines TRBV7-9 with TRBJ2-3; 14 nucleotides line up with TRBD2. V trimming: 5 bases; J trimming: 7 bases; junction bases outside the gene matches: 14. The CDR3 consists of 18 residues. Germline values: CDR1 SEHNR, CDR2 FQNEAQ (reference sequence). CDR3 coding DNA: TGTGCCAGCAGCGGAGGACTAGCGGGAGGCGCCGCGGGAAATACGCAGTATTTT. It yields the protein CASSGGLAGGAAGNTQYF.

The rearrangement joins TRBV28 to TRBJ1-1; D not resolved. Germline CDR1 and CDR2: MDHEN and SYDVKM. The V and J ends lost 5 bases and 7 bases respectively, with 14 bases between them. The CDR3 extends over 13 amino acids. The CDR3 nucleotides read TGTGCCAGCAGTCCCCTAGCTTGGCGTGAAGCTTTCTTT. It translates to CASSPLAWREAFF.

The J gene is TRBJ1-2, the V gene TRBV5-5; D call uncertain. The CDR3 consists of 14 residues. Trimming took off 4 bases at V and 3 bases at J, with 13 bases between the two ends. Germline CDR1 reads SGHKS; CDR2 reads YYEKEE (reference sequence). CDR3 protein: CASSPSAVHYGYTF. CDR3 nucleotides: TGTGCCAGCAGCCCCAGTGCAGTACACTATGGCTACACCTTC. Full variable domain (rest looked up from reference TRBV5-5 and TRBJ1-2): DAGVTQSPTHLIKTRGQQVTLRCSPISGHKSVSWYQQVLGQGPQFIFQYYEKEERGRGNFPDRFSARQFPNYSSELNVNALLLGDSALYLCASSPSAVHYGYTFGSGTRLTVV.

The chain employs TRBV18 and TRBJ2-3; TRBD2 agrees at 7 bases. CDR1 KGHSH and CDR2 LQKENI come from the germline V gene. This CDR3 has 16 amino acids. After removal of 4 bases from V and 1 base from J, the junction contained 8 bases not matched to a gene. This CDR3 reads CASSRGGTTGTDTQYF. The CDR3 coding sequence is TGTGCCAGCTCACGGGGAGGGACGACCGGCACAGATACGCAGTATTTT.

The J gene is TRBJ2-5, the V gene TRBV21-1; TRBD1, the table's D call, lacks a check against the DNA. TRBV21-1 is a pseudogene. The CDR3 consists of 16 residues. CDR3 coding DNA: TGTGCCAGCAGCAAGGTTGAACAGGGGGCGCGGGAGACCCAGTACTTC. Translation gives CASSKVEQGARETQYF.

V usage is TRBV3-1 (or the pseudogene TRBV3-2) and J usage is TRBJ2-1; 8 bases are a match to TRBD1. V dropped 4 bases and J dropped 6; count of bases not matched to a gene: 5. CDR3 length: 14 residues. Germline CDR1 and CDR2: LGHDT and YNNKEL (reference sequence). CDR3 in amino acids: CASSLRGRVNEQFF. The CDR3 region has the DNA TGTGCCAGCAGCCTCAGGGGGCGCGTCAATGAGCAGTTCTTC.

The CDR3 sequence is CAWGSDPKGDQPQHF. As DNA, the CDR3 is TGTGCCTGGGGGTCGGATCCGAAGGGAGATCAGCCCCAGCATTTT. This sequence joins TRBV30 and TRBJ1-5, with D unclear. The germline gives CDR1 GTSNPN, CDR2 SVGIG (reference sequence). The CDR3 covers 15 residues. The germline V and J ends were trimmed by 5 bases and 5 bases, with 19 bases remaining between them.

This chain connects TRBV6-4 to TRBJ1-2; D not resolved. This CDR3 is 12 amino acids long. Trimming stripped 5 bases from V and 7 bases from J, with 11 bases between. The germline V gene encodes CDR1 MRHNA and CDR2 SNTAGT. CDR3 residues: CASSTREGGYTF. CDR3 DNA sequence: TGTGCCAGCAGTACCCGAGAGGGTGGCTACACCTTC.

The rearrangement uses TRBV6-5 and TRBJ1-1; D perhaps matches TRBD1 (6 bases). Trimming removed 6 bases from V and 2 bases from J, with 13 bases in between. The CDR3 length is 14 residues. CDR1 MNHEY and CDR2 SVGAGI come from the germline V gene. The CDR3 DNA sequence: TGTGCCAGCAGCATCACAGGGCAAAACACTGAAGCTTTCTTT. It translates to CASSITGQNTEAFF.

This CDR3 is CASSVDRGTEAFF. The CDR3 DNA is TGTGCCAGCAGCGTAGACAGGGGAACTGAAGCTTTCTTT. The chain links TRBV9 to TRBJ1-1, with TRBD1 matching 7 bases. The CDR3 is 13 residues long. V lost 0 bases, J lost 5 bases, and 1 base stayed unmatched. The germline V gene encodes CDR1 SGDLS and CDR2 YYNGEE.

This chain joins TRBV30 and TRBJ1-1; D not resolved. The germline V and J ends were trimmed by 0 bases and 11 bases, with 10 bases remaining between them. Per the germline V gene, CDR1 is GTSNPN and CDR2 is SVGIG (reference sequence). The length of the CDR3 is 11 residues. The CDR3 DNA reads as TGTGCCTGGAGTGTACTCCAAGAGGCTTTCTTT. Amino acid sequence: CAWSVLQEAFF.